This TCR beta chain was captured in a study of Graves' ophthalmopathy and Graves' hyperthyroidism. A duration under 3 months, NOSPECS ≥4, CAS ≥3 and moderate-to-severe activity characterized the donors with ophthalmopathy. Exclusion covered patients with other autoimmune diseases or uncontrolled infections (as well as pregnancy or lactation). Comments on this clonotype: Its target is not known.

Study-level results: Among expanded thyroid clonotypes above 0.001 frequency, most also occurred in blood.

The TCR beta CDR3 regions underwent amplification from RNA transcripts. Second-round multiplex PCR came after a first-round RT-PCR that employed HTBI primers. Via MiXCR, TCRdb re-called the multiplex PCR reads, giving one row per CDR3 protein. This table holds almost 750,000 distinct CDR3 sequences, roughly two fifths found once. The clonotype was recovered from an adult man with Graves' ophthalmopathy. The sample taken for sequencing was peripheral blood.

CDR3 region: CASSVHAGDQPQHF. CDR3 DNA sequence: TGTGCCAGCAGTGTTCATGCAGGAGATCAGCCCCAGCATTTT. The V and J genes are TRBV25-1 and TRBJ1-5; D is undetermined. There are 14 residues in the CDR3. V lost 4 bases and J lost 5, with 12 bases in between. Germline lookup yields CDR1 MGHDK and CDR2 SYGVNS.